This TCR beta chain was sequenced in a study of glioma-infiltrating T cells. Comment on this clonotype: Its antigen is still unknown.

Whole-study results and caveats: Above-expected tissue-blood divergence occurred in all gliomas, most in low-grade ones.

The iRepertoire nested amplicon-rescue multiplex PCR amplified TCR alpha and beta CDR3s from RNA. For one-step reverse transcription and amplification, about 85-400 ng of tissue mRNA or PBMC total RNA was used. TCRdb reprocessed the multiplex PCR reads with MiXCR, giving one entry per CDR3 protein. The data show approximately 400,000 distinct CDR3 sequences, 41% seen once. Trimming at V came to 5 bases and at J to 6 bases, leaving 1 base not matched to a gene. Looked up from germline, CDR1 is SGHTA and CDR2 is FQGNSA. This CDR3 is 12 amino acids long. The genes are TRBV7-2 and TRBJ1-1; 9 positions agree with TRBD1. The sequencing sample was made of glioma tissue, nonneoplastic brain tissue, or PBMCs (not recorded which). This clonotype originated in a human donor with low-grade glioma or glioblastoma, undergoing nonglioma brain surgery, or in good health (not recorded which). CDR3 in DNA: TGTGCCAGCAGCAGGGACAGGGCTGAAGCTTTCTTT. It translates to CASSRDRAEAFF.